A single sample is the source of the 17 T cell receptor beta chains below, sequenced in a study of blood T cells in healthy people across ages. Through a sample-barcoded 5' primer and a J-beta primer mix, a second PCR was run for roughly 6 to 12 cycles. MiXCR, applied by TCRdb to the 5' RACE reads, yields one record per CDR3 protein. The sample lists about 570,000 distinct CDR3 sequences; approximately 25% were seen once. Material for sequencing was blood. These receptors were collected from a woman in her 70s in good health.

This rearrangement joins TRBV7-2 to TRBJ1-5; D gene ambiguous. The V gene's germline CDR1 is SGHTA and CDR2 FQGNSA. The V gene lost 1 base and the J gene lost 8 bases, with 9 bases spanning the gap. This CDR3 is built from 13 residues. The CDR3 DNA sequence: TGTGCCAGCAGCTTAGTGACCGAGAAGCCCCAGCATTTT. Translating it yields CASSLVTEKPQHF. The full variable domain, rest sourced from reference TRBV7-2 and TRBJ1-5, is GAGVSQSPSNKVTEKGKDVELRCDPISGHTALYWYRQSLGQGLEFLIYFQGNSAPDKSGLPSDRFSAERTGGSVSTLTIQRTQQEDSAVYLCASSLVTEKPQHFGDGTRLSIL.

The chain employs TRBV11-2 and TRBJ2-5, with 14 bases matching TRBD2. Germline values: CDR1 SGHAT, CDR2 FQNNGV. This CDR3 is built from 18 residues. Losses at the gene ends were 3 bases for V and 2 bases for J; bases not matched to a gene: 8. The CDR3 DNA is TGTGCCAGCAGCTTGGATACAGGACTAGCGGGGGGACAAGAGACCCAGTACTTC. Protein sequence: CASSLDTGLAGGQETQYF.

This clonotype showed up just a few times. This chain connects TRBV29-1 to TRBJ2-5; D is possibly TRBD1 or TRBD2 (5 bases each). TRBJ2-1 matches the DNA end more closely, so the J call is doubtful. Germline V gives CDR1 SQVTM, CDR2 ANQGSEA. CDR3 length equals 16 residues. CDR3 sequence reads: CSVVLGESFSGNEQFF. In DNA, the CDR3 is TGCAGCGTTGTTTTGGGGGAGAGTTTTTCGGGTAATGAGCAGTTCTTC.

The V and J genes are TRBV7-2 and TRBJ2-4, with D possibly called TRBD1 or TRBD2 (5 bases each). V lost 0 bases and J 2 bases, leaving 11 bases between the germline ends. From germline, CDR1 is SGHTA and CDR2 FQGNSA. This CDR3 has 16 residues. The CDR3 nucleotides are TGTGCCAGCAGCTTAGCTGCCGGGACGTCCAAAAACATTCAGTACTTC. As protein: CASSLAAGTSKNIQYF.

This clonotype was detected a few times. The chain uses TRBV7-8 and TRBJ2-7; D may be TRBD2 (6 bases). This CDR3 comprises 15 residues. CDR1 is SGHVS, CDR2 FQNEAQ, per germline. The V and J ends lost 2 bases and 3 bases respectively, with 14 bases between them. Here the CDR3 reads CASSLISRTNYEQYF. The CDR3 DNA reads as TGTGCCAGCAGCTTAATATCTCGGACTAACTACGAGCAGTACTTC.

There are a few counts of this clonotype. This chain links TRBV5-1 with TRBJ2-6; perhaps TRBD1 as D (6 bases). The germline V gene has CDR1 SGHRS and CDR2 YFSETQ. CDR3 length: 16 residues. V lost 0 bases, J lost 4 bases, and 11 bases lay in between. The CDR3 DNA follows: TGCGCCAGCAGCTTGGCGGACAGATCCGGGGCCAACGTCCTGACTTTC. Translated, it gives CASSLADRSGANVLTF. The full variable domain, rest sourced from reference TRBV5-1 and TRBJ2-6, is KAGVTQTPRYLIKTRGQQVTLSCSPISGHRSVSWYQQTPGQGLQFLFEYFSETQRNKGNFPGRFSGRQFSNSRSEMNVSTLELGDSALYLCASSLADRSGANVLTFGAGSRLTVL.

The V call is TRBV7-9, the J call TRBJ1-6, with D tentatively TRBD1 (5 bases). Germline-derived CDR1 and CDR2 are SEHNR and FQNEAQ (reference sequence). Trimming removed 1 base at V and 14 bases at J, with 12 bases between. The CDR3 is 13 residues long. CDR3 region: CASSLVGGEALHF. CDR3 bases: TGTGCCAGCAGCTTAGTGGGGGGAGAGGCCCTCCACTTT.

This clonotype was recorded many times. The J gene is TRBJ2-1, the V gene TRBV12-3 or TRBV12-4; TRBD2 is a possible D gene (6 bases). V was pared by 7 bases and J by 5 bases, with 15 bases between. The CDR3 runs to 14 residues. The CDR3 nucleotides are TGTGCCAGCACCAGAGGACTATTTAACAATGAGCAGTTCTTC. Translation gives CASTRGLFNNEQFF.

The V call is TRBV18, the J call TRBJ1-5; D is unresolved. The length of the CDR3 is 15 residues. V lost 2 bases, J lost 0 bases, and 8 bases lay in between. In germline, CDR1 is KGHSH, CDR2 LQKENI. The CDR3: CASSPSGSSNQPQHF. CDR3 bases: TGTGCCAGCTCACCAAGTGGAAGTAGCAATCAGCCCCAGCATTTT.

Worth noting for this clonotype: Here the CDR3 omits its conserved ending phenylalanine or tryptophan, so a read error is the likely source. The chain combines TRBV7-7 with TRBJ2-4, with a tentative D call TRBD2 (5 bases). The CDR3 length is 16 residues. Looked up from germline, CDR1 is SSHAT and CDR2 is FNYEAQ (reference sequence). V was clipped by 5 bases and J by 3 bases, with 17 bases between them. CDR3 bases: TGTGCCAGCAGCAATGAGGAGAGGGTGTTCAAAAACATTCAGTACTCC. Residues: CASSNEERVFKNIQYS.

This clonotype was observed a handful of times. This rearrangement joins TRBV5-4 to TRBJ2-1; 11 bases agree with TRBD2. Germline lookup yields CDR1 SGHNT and CDR2 YYREEE (reference sequence). Trimming cost V 1 base and J 4 bases; bases outside gene matches: 7. The CDR3 is 17 amino acids. CDR3: CASSLSPGTSGYNEQFF. The CDR3, as DNA: TGTGCCAGCAGCTTGAGCCCCGGGACTAGCGGTTACAATGAGCAGTTCTTC.

This clonotype was found a few times. V gene TRBV7-6 combines with J gene TRBJ2-5, with TRBD2 matching over 12 bases. V was clipped by 2 bases and J by 7 bases; unmatched bases: 17. The CDR3 is 19 amino acids. Germline lookup yields CDR1 SGHVS and CDR2 FNYEAQ. The CDR3 loop is CASSLFAGLAGGPLATQYF. In DNA form, the CDR3 reads TGTGCCAGCAGCTTATTCGCGGGGCTAGCGGGGGGGCCTTTGGCGACCCAGTACTTC.

This clonotype was counted ten times or more. The chain carries TRBV20-1 and TRBJ1-2, with D perhaps TRBD1 (6 bases). V was pared by 6 bases and J by 4 bases, with 12 bases between. The CDR3 length is 12 residues. CDR1 is DFQATT, CDR2 SNEGSKA, per germline (reference sequence). The CDR3 here is CSAVGGGYGYTF. The CDR3 DNA is TGCAGTGCCGTCGGAGGGGGCTATGGCTACACCTTC.

This clonotype was found a few times. V and J are TRBV7-6 and TRBJ2-1, with D unresolved. V dropped 5 bases and J dropped 4 bases, with 9 bases sitting between them. Germline V gene data show CDR1 as SGHVS and CDR2 as FNYEAQ. This CDR3 region has 13 residues. The CDR3: CASSPRTYNEQFF. In nucleotides, the CDR3 is TGTGCCAGCAGCCCGCGTACGTACAATGAGCAGTTCTTC.

This clonotype was counted only a few times. The CDR3 loop is CASSFLGTGANVLTF. DNA for the CDR3: TGTGCCAGCAGTTTTTTGGGAACTGGGGCCAACGTCCTGACTTTC. V is TRBV27 and J is TRBJ2-6, with D hard to call. V was cut by 3 bases and J by 2 bases, with 8 bases left in between. In germline, CDR1 is MNHEY, CDR2 SMNVEV (reference sequence). The CDR3 contains 15 residues.

This clonotype was counted a single time. J is TRBJ2-5 and V is TRBV12-5; TRBD1 is a possible D gene (6 bases). The J call may be incorrect, as the DNA end agrees better with TRBJ2-1. The CDR3 has 14 amino acids. Looked up from germline, CDR1 is LGHNT and CDR2 is FRNRAP. CDR3 bases: TGTGCTAGTGGTTTGCGTTGGGGGCAGGATGAGCAGTTCTTC. The encoded protein is CASGLRWGQDEQFF.

V is TRBV28 and J is TRBJ2-7; 7 bases are a match to TRBD2. From germline, CDR1 is MDHEN and CDR2 SYDVKM. This CDR3 has 16 residues. The trim removed 5 bases at V and 3 bases at J, leaving 13 bases unmatched. This CDR3 is CASSPPTAGAHYEQYF. CDR3 DNA sequence: TGTGCCAGCAGTCCCCCTACGGCGGGAGCCCACTACGAGCAGTACTTC.